Each of the 5 T cell receptor beta chains below was sequenced from the same sample in a study of cytotoxic CD8 clonotypes in ibrutinib-treated CLL. TCRdb's copy holds only in-frame clones and misses some; the assay was immunoSEQ multiplex PCR. The repertoire holds some 120,000 clones, with more than 55% as singletons. Sequenced here: PBMCs, sampled after 24 months of ibrutinib treatment. These receptors were taken from a human donor with chronic lymphocytic leukemia.

The V gene is TRBV11-3, the J gene TRBJ2-3; tentatively, D is TRBD1 or TRBD2 (7 bases each). Germline CDR1 reads SGHNT; CDR2 reads YENEEA. V lost 5 bases and J lost 6, with 18 bases in between. CDR3 length equals 15 residues. For the CDR3, the DNA is TGTGCCAGCAGCCCCCAGGGGGGAGGGTTGGATACGCAGTATTTT. This translates into CASSPQGGGLDTQYF. Full variable domain (missing parts from reference TRBV11-3 and TRBJ2-3): EAGVVQSPRYKIIEKKQPVAFWCNPISGHNTLYWYLQNLGQGPELLIRYENEEAVDDSQLPKDRFSAERLKGVDSTLKIQPAELGDSAVYLCASSPQGGGLDTQYFGPGTRLTVL.

The gene calls are TRBV9 and TRBJ2-1; D remains unclear. The germline gives CDR1 SGDLS, CDR2 YYNGEE. The CDR3 covers 12 residues. V lost 2 bases and J lost 5, with 5 bases in between. The CDR3 protein is CASSVVHNEQFF. CDR3 nucleotides: TGTGCCAGCAGCGTGGTCCACAATGAGCAGTTCTTC. The full variable domain, in which reference TRBV9 and TRBJ2-1 provide the parts outside the CDR3, is DSGVTQTPKHLITATGQRVTLRCSPRSGDLSVYWYQQSLDQGLQFLIQYYNGEERAKGNILERFSAQQFPDLHSELNLSSLELGDSALYFCASSVVHNEQFFGPGTRLTVL.

The rearrangement links TRBV2 to TRBJ2-1; 7 bases align to TRBD1. The length of the CDR3 is 15 residues. The germline gives CDR1 SNHLY, CDR2 FYNNEI. V shed 7 bases, J shed 5 bases, and the junction held 11 bases outside the gene matches. The CDR3 nucleotides are TGTGCCAGCACCCCGGACAGGCAGTCCCACAATGAGCAGTTCTTC. Protein sequence: CASTPDRQSHNEQFF.

This clone appeared many times. For the CDR3, the DNA is TGTGCCTGGCAAGACGTCGTGGACTATGGCTACACCTTC. As protein: CAWQDVVDYGYTF. The rearrangement links TRBV30 to TRBJ1-2; D call uncertain. The CDR3 totals 13 residues. CDR1 is GTSNPN and CDR2 is SVGIG in the germline V gene (reference sequence). The V and J ends lost 5 bases and 3 bases respectively, with 13 bases between them.

This clone has only a few counts. The chain uses TRBV7-2 and TRBJ2-2; perhaps TRBD2 as D (6 bases). The germline V gene encodes CDR1 SGHTA and CDR2 FQGNSA. CDR3 length: 15 amino acids. Trimming left V 4 bases short and J 2 bases short, with 11 bases between. In DNA, the CDR3 is TGTGCCAGCAGCTCCGGACTACTTAACACCGGGGAGCTGTTTTTT. Protein: CASSSGLLNTGELFF.